This TCR beta chain stems from a study of T-cell memory formation after mild COVID-19. Using its own MiXCR run on the 5' RACE reads, TCRdb lists one record per CDR3 protein. The repertoire has around 370,000 distinct CDR3 sequences, approximately 21% of them found once; the top ten carry around an eighth. Sequencing was carried out using PBMCs or a T cell subset sorted from them (not recorded which). This TCR was recovered from an adult woman who had mild COVID-19 (a few samples of this study predate the infection). Cell type and time point are not known.

The CDR3 DNA is TGTGCCAGCAGTCAGACCGATATTCCGGGACTAGCGAATTTAGAGACCCAGTACTTC. It encodes CASSQTDIPGLANLETQYF. The rearrangement joins TRBV6-5 to TRBJ2-5; 10 nucleotides align to TRBD2. Trimming at V came to 5 bases and at J to 4 bases, leaving 19 bases not matched to a gene. Germline V gene sequence: CDR1 MNHEY, CDR2 SVGAGI. This CDR3 has 19 residues.